A single sample is the source of the 14 T cell receptor beta chains below, sequenced in a study of blood T cell repertoires in COVID-19. The table came from immunoSEQ multiplex PCR; TCRdb's copy has only in-frame clones and leaves some out. The sample shows more than 350,000 clones, approximately 89% of them seen only once. The sample was peripheral blood. The receptor source for this set is a woman in her 30s with COVID-19, enrolled during active disease.

The chain combines TRBV27 with TRBJ1-6; D ambiguous. The CDR3 runs 12 residues. V lost 5 bases and J 9 bases, leaving 8 bases between the germline ends. Germline lookup yields CDR1 MNHEY and CDR2 SMNVEV (reference sequence). This chain's CDR3 is CASSPTFSPLHF. CDR3 DNA: TGTGCCAGCAGTCCGACATTTTCACCCCTCCACTTT.

The count of this clone is one. No DNA is shown, since the ends of the CDR3 on it are uncertain; the CDR3 is the one TCRdb lists. The chain employs TRBV28 and TRBJ2-7; no DNA check was done on the table's D call, TRBD1. Germline lookup yields CDR1 MDHEN and CDR2 SYDVKM. The CDR3 length equals 15 residues, ends included. The CDR3 reads CASSVVGTGAFPVDF.

CDR3 in amino acids: CATSDTRTGPAGGYTF. CDR3 DNA: TGTGCCACCAGTGATACAAGGACAGGGCCGGCGGGTGGCTACACCTTC. The rearrangement joins TRBV24-1 to TRBJ1-2; 8 bases align to TRBD1. CDR1 is KGHDR and CDR2 is SFDVKD in the germline V gene. The CDR3 consists of 16 residues. V lost 3 bases and J lost 7; bases outside the gene matches: 12.

The chain joins TRBV19 to TRBJ2-1; D perhaps matches TRBD1 (6 bases). V lost 3 bases to trimming and J lost 5 bases, with 11 bases between them. The CDR3 has 14 amino acids. Germline CDR1 reads LNHDA; CDR2 reads SQIVND (reference sequence). The CDR3 here is CASSIDRWDNEQFF. The CDR3 coding sequence is TGTGCCAGTAGTATTGACAGGTGGGACAATGAGCAGTTCTTC.

This chain connects TRBV9 to TRBJ1-3, with TRBD1 matching over 8 bases. Germline V gene data show CDR1 as SGDLS and CDR2 as YYNGEE. V lost 5 bases to trimming and J lost 7 bases; unmatched junction nucleotides: 5. This CDR3 has 13 amino acids. The CDR3 nucleotides are TGTGCCAGCAGGCCAAACAGGGGGAACACCATATATTTT. Its translation is CASRPNRGNTIYF. The variable domain in full, completed from reference TRBV9 and TRBJ1-3, reads DSGVTQTPKHLITATGQRVTLRCSPRSGDLSVYWYQQSLDQGLQFLIQYYNGEERAKGNILERFSAQQFPDLHSELNLSSLELGDSALYFCASRPNRGNTIYFGEGSWLTVV.

V gene TRBV6-1 combines with J gene TRBJ2-1; D possibly corresponds to TRBD2 (6 bases). CDR3 length: 16 residues. Per germline, CDR1 MNHNS and CDR2 SASEGT. The V end was cut by 2 bases, the J end by 1 base, with 12 bases between. CDR3 amino acids: CASSELAGLSYNEQFF. The CDR3 coding sequence is TGTGCCAGCAGTGAACTGGCGGGACTGTCCTACAATGAGCAGTTCTTC.

The chain recombines TRBV24-1 with TRBJ2-3; 9 bases agree with TRBD1. J gave up 0 bases and V 4 bases, and 7 bases lay outside the gene matches. Germline CDR1 is KGHDR and CDR2 is SFDVKD. The CDR3 loop spans 17 amino acids. Here the CDR3 DNA reads TGTGCCACCAGTGACCCCACGACAGGGGGGAGCACAGATACGCAGTATTTT. This encodes CATSDPTTGGSTDTQYF.

The genes are TRBV2 and TRBJ1-2, with no clear D. The V and J ends lost 3 bases and 7 bases respectively, with 6 bases between them. The CDR3 runs to 11 residues. Germline V gene lookup returns CDR1 SNHLY and CDR2 FYNNEI. The CDR3 bases are TGTGCCAGCAGTGACGCAGGTGGCTACACCTTC. Translating it yields CASSDAGGYTF. Using reference TRBV2 and TRBJ1-2 for the parts outside the CDR3, the full variable domain is EPEVTQTPSHQVTQMGQEVILRCVPISNHLYFYWYRQILGQKVEFLVSFYNNEISEKSEIFDDQFSVERPDGSNFTLKIRSTKLEDSAMYFCASSDAGGYTFGSGTRLTVV.

This chain connects TRBV28 to TRBJ1-4, with 8 nucleotides matching TRBD1. The CDR3 totals 15 residues. Unmatched junction bases numbered 6, after V lost 2 bases and J lost 7 bases. Looked up from germline, CDR1 is MDHEN and CDR2 is SYDVKM. DNA for the CDR3: TGTGCCAGCAGTTTACCCAGGGGGCTTGGTGAAAAACTGTTTTTT. It is translated as CASSLPRGLGEKLFF.

The chain carries TRBV27 and TRBJ2-7; perhaps TRBD2 as D (7 bases). This CDR3 is built from 13 residues. Trimming left V 8 bases short and J 2 bases short, with 13 bases between. In germline, CDR1 is MNHEY, CDR2 SMNVEV (reference sequence). The CDR3 region is CASSGGGPYEQYF. CDR3 in DNA: TGTGCCAGCTCTGGGGGGGGCCCCTACGAGCAGTACTTC.

The chain couples TRBV19 to TRBJ2-7; 14 bases map to TRBD2. Looked up from germline, CDR1 is LNHDA and CDR2 is SQIVND (reference sequence). V was pared by 4 bases and J by 11 bases, with 4 bases of the junction left unmatched. This CDR3 comprises 13 residues. DNA of the CDR3: TGTGCCAGTAGTACGGGACTAGCGGGAGAGGAGTACTTC. Translation gives CASSTGLAGEEYF.

V gene TRBV5-1 combines with J gene TRBJ1-5; 9 bases line up with TRBD1. V trimming: 0 bases; J trimming: 4 bases; junction bases outside the gene matches: 2. CDR1 SGHRS and CDR2 YFSETQ come from the germline V gene. The CDR3 has 15 amino acids. The CDR3 coding sequence is TGCGCCAGCAGCTTGGGGACAGGGGAAAATCAGCCCCAGCATTTT. It yields the protein CASSLGTGENQPQHF.

The rearrangement uses TRBV4-3 and TRBJ2-1; D gene unclear. The V gene's germline CDR1 is LGHNA and CDR2 YSLEER. The ends were cut back, 0 bases at V and 0 bases at J, with 6 bases in the middle. This CDR3 is built from 15 residues. Here the CDR3 reads CASSQEFGSYNEQFF. For the CDR3, the DNA is TGCGCCAGCAGCCAAGAGTTCGGCTCCTACAATGAGCAGTTCTTC.

The J gene is TRBJ1-6, the V gene TRBV3-1 (or the pseudogene TRBV3-2); 7 bases fit TRBD1. The CDR3 consists of 18 residues. J gave up 6 bases and V 0 bases, and 11 bases lay outside the gene matches. Germline V gene data show CDR1 as LGHDT and CDR2 as YNNKEL (reference sequence). Here the CDR3 reads CASSQDPTGREFNSPLHF. The CDR3 nucleotides read TGTGCCAGCAGCCAAGACCCGACAGGGCGGGAATTTAATTCACCCCTCCACTTT.